This TCR beta chain comes out of a study of cytomegalovirus exposure and HLA in healthy donors. Trimming removed 6 bases at V and 2 bases at J, with 11 bases between. From germline, CDR1 is MNHEY and CDR2 SVGAGI. The CDR3 length is 15 residues. With respect to this clone: Its antigen is not identified.

This PCR relied on a set of 60 Vbeta primers and 13 Jbeta primers. As processed by the authors: As a later analysis found, there were tens of millions of unique TCR beta chains, of which 8.5 million to 14 million were shared. Sequenced by immunoSEQ multiplex PCR; TCRdb stores in-frame clones only, minus some. The V and J calls and clone size were taken over from that table, and D and trimming were inferred from the DNA. The table records about 150,000 clones, roughly four fifths of them present only once. Study-wide points: Investigators reported 150 to 200 TCR beta chains as tied to cytomegalovirus. A missense DCLRE1C variant was associated with V- and J-gene trimming of TCR beta chains in a later analysis, and an independent cohort replicated the association.

The sequencing input was PBMCs. The chain recombines TRBV6-5 with TRBJ2-6; the D gene is possibly TRBD1 (5 bases). This TCR came from a man under 40 in good health and CMV-seronegative. CDR3 loop: CASRRSGTGANVLTF. CDR3 DNA sequence: TGTGCCAGCAGACGATCAGGGACTGGGGCCAACGTCCTGACTTTC.